Each of the 6 T cell receptor beta chains below was sequenced from the same sample in a study of blood T cells in healthy people across ages. A sample-barcoded 5' primer and a J-beta primer mix were used in a second PCR of roughly 6 to 11 cycles. One entry per CDR3 protein, called by TCRdb with MiXCR from the 5' RACE reads. The data show 540,000 or so distinct CDR3 sequences, more than 45% seen once. Specimen: blood. The receptors shown here come from a man at least 80 years old in good health.

The chain recombines TRBV11-2 with TRBJ2-5; tentative D call: TRBD2 (5 bases). Between the trimmed V and J ends, which lost 4 bases and 4 bases, there was a span of 19 bases. CDR1 is SGHAT, CDR2 FQNNGV, per germline. There are 16 residues in the CDR3. In DNA, the CDR3 is TGTGCCAGCAGCTCCTGGCGGAGGACTCCTGGAGAGACCCAGTACTTC. It encodes CASSSWRRTPGETQYF.

This clonotype was counted between two and nine times. The chain links TRBV12-3 or TRBV12-4 to TRBJ1-4; 9 nucleotides match TRBD1. This CDR3 has 15 residues. Trimming took 8 bases from V and 4 from J; bases not matched to a gene: 8. CDR3 in amino acids: CASEIGQGSNEKLFF. DNA for the CDR3: TGTGCCAGCGAGATCGGACAGGGGAGTAATGAAAAACTGTTTTTT.

CDR3 loop: CASSLGLAGKETRYF. CDR3 nucleotides: TGTGCCAGCAGCTTAGGACTAGCGGGAAAAGAGACCCGGTACTTC. This chain links TRBV7-9 with TRBJ2-7; 11 positions agree with TRBD2. The J segment lost 12 bases and the V segment lost 1 base, leaving 11 bases of the junction unmatched. This CDR3 contains 15 residues. Germline loops: CDR1 SEHNR, CDR2 FQNEAQ (reference sequence).

The V gene is TRBV7-9, the J gene TRBJ1-2; D is unclear. Trimming pared 2 bases from V and 4 bases from J, leaving 8 bases between. Germline CDR1 reads SEHNR; CDR2 reads FQNEAQ (reference sequence). This CDR3 is 13 amino acids long. The CDR3 protein is CASSLTQVYGYTF. The CDR3 nucleotides are TGTGCCAGCAGCTTAACCCAGGTCTATGGCTACACCTTC.

This chain connects TRBV20-1 to TRBJ2-3; 11 positions agree with TRBD2. Germline loops: CDR1 DFQATT, CDR2 SNEGSKA (reference sequence). The junction had 13 bases not matched to a gene; V was cut back by 3 bases and J by 2 bases. This CDR3 is built from 18 residues. CDR3 loop: CSARGASGRIQTTDTQYF. The CDR3 coding sequence is TGCAGTGCTAGGGGGGCTAGCGGGAGGATCCAGACCACAGATACGCAGTATTTT.

This clonotype was picked up a small number of times. J is TRBJ2-5 and V is TRBV29-1; the D gene is possibly TRBD2 (6 bases). Germline V gene sequence: CDR1 SQVTM, CDR2 ANQGSEA. The CDR3 totals 13 residues. V lost 6 bases and J lost 5, with 16 bases in between. The CDR3, as DNA: TGCAGCGTCCCCCTCCCGGGGGAGGAGACCCAGTACTTC. This gives the protein CSVPLPGEETQYF.